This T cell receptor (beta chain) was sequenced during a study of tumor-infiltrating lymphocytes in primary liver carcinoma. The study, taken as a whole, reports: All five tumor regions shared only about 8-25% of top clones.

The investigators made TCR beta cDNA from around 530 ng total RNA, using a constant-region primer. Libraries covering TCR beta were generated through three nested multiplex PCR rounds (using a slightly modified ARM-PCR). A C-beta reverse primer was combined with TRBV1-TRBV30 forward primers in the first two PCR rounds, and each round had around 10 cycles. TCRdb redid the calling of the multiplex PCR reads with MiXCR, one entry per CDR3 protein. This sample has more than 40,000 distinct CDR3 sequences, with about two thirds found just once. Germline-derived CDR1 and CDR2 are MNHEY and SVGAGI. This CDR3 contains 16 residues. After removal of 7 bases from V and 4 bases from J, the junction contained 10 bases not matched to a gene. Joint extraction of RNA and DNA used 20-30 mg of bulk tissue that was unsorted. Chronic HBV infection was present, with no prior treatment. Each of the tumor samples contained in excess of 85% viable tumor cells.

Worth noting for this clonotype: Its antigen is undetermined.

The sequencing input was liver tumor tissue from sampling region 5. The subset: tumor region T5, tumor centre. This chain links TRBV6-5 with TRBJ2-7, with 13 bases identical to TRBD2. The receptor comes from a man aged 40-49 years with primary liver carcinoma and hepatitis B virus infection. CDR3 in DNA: TGTGCCAGCACCCCGGGACTAGCGGGAAGGGGGTACGAGCAGTACTTC. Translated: CASTPGLAGRGYEQYF.